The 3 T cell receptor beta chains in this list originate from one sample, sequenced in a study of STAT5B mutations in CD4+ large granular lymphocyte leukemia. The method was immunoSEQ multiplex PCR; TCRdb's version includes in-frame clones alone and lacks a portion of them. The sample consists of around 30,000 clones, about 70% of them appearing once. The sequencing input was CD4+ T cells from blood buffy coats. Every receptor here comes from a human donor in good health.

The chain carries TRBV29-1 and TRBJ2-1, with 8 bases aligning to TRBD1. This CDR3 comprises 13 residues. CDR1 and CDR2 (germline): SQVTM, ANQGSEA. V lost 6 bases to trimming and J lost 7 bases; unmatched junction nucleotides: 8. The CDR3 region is CSVQPDRVNEQFF. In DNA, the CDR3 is TGCAGCGTCCAGCCGGACAGGGTAAATGAGCAGTTCTTC.

The CDR3 loop is CASRNGRTGNEQFF. DNA for the CDR3: TGTGCCAGCAGAAACGGGAGGACAGGCAATGAGCAGTTCTTC. This rearrangement joins TRBV6-5 to TRBJ2-1; TRBD1 or TRBD2 may be the D gene (7 bases each). The CDR3 is 14 amino acids. Per the germline V gene, CDR1 is MNHEY and CDR2 is SVGAGI. The V end lost 6 bases, the J end lost 6 bases, and 15 bases lay between the germline ends.

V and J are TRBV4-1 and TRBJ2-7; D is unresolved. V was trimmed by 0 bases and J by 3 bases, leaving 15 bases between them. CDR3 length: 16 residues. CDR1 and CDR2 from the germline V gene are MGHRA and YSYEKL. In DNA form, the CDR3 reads TGCGCCAGCAGCCAAGAGTCGAGCGTAGCAGGCTACGAGCAGTACTTC. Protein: CASSQESSVAGYEQYF.